The 21 T cell receptor beta chains presented below share a single source sample, sequenced in a study of TIL therapy for anti-PD-1-resistant metastatic lung cancer. The libraries were made with immunoSEQ v3. Some clones are missing from TCRdb's copy, which holds only in-frame ones; the method was immunoSEQ multiplex PCR. In the table there are some 90,000 clones, approximately 65% of which are singletons. Time point given: pre-treatment sample, taken before nivolumab and TIL therapy. Pleural nodules or supraclavicular lymph nodes made up most of the excised metastases sampled. The source material was tumor tissue, sampled at baseline. Source of these receptors: a person between 30 and 79 years old with non-small cell lung cancer.

This clone was picked up a small number of times. The chain has TRBV3-1 (or the pseudogene TRBV3-2) and TRBJ1-2; 8 bases are a match to TRBD1. Germline-derived CDR1 and CDR2 are LGHDT and YNNKEL (reference sequence). CDR3 length equals 13 residues. The V gene end was trimmed by 8 bases and the J gene end by 2 bases; junction bases not matched to a gene: 4. The CDR3 loop is CASLGQENYGYTF. CDR3 DNA sequence: TGTGCCAGCTTGGGACAGGAGAACTATGGCTACACCTTC.

The rearrangement links TRBV7-2 to TRBJ2-5, with 9 positions matching TRBD1. The germline gives CDR1 SGHTA, CDR2 FQGNSA. The CDR3 has 14 amino acids. V shed 5 bases and J 2 bases; nucleotides not matched to a gene: 3. The CDR3 DNA is TGTGCCAGCAGCCCCGACAGGGGGCAAGAGACCCAGTACTTC. Translation: CASSPDRGQETQYF.

This chain links TRBV7-2 with TRBJ2-3, with 7 positions matching TRBD2. Germline CDR1 and CDR2: SGHTA and FQGNSA. The CDR3 is made up of 14 amino acids. V dropped 2 bases and J dropped 9; count of bases not matched to a gene: 8. DNA for the CDR3: TGTGCCAGCAGCTTACCTAGCGGAGCAGGGACGCAGTATTTT. It yields the protein CASSLPSGAGTQYF.

V gene TRBV28 combines with J gene TRBJ2-6; D may be TRBD2 (5 bases). The CDR3 runs 16 residues. V lost 3 bases to trimming and J lost 3 bases, with 12 bases between them. Germline V gives CDR1 MDHEN, CDR2 SYDVKM. The CDR3 reads CASSFLAIFGANVLTF. The CDR3 DNA follows: TGTGCCAGCAGTTTCCTAGCCATCTTTGGGGCCAACGTCCTGACTTTC.

The chain has TRBV27 and TRBJ1-6, with D tentatively TRBD1 (5 bases). CDR1 and CDR2 from the germline V gene are MNHEY and SMNVEV (reference sequence). V was shortened by 1 base and J by 7 bases, with 14 bases between the two germline ends. This CDR3 has 16 residues. The CDR3 DNA reads as TGTGCCAGCAGTTTATACGGGGGAGCGAAGAATTCACCCCTCCACTTT. This codes for CASSLYGGAKNSPLHF.

There are a few counts of this clone. V gene TRBV7-2 combines with J gene TRBJ2-2; 9 bases agree with TRBD2. Per the germline V gene, CDR1 is SGHTA and CDR2 is FQGNSA. Losses at the gene ends were 5 bases for V and 4 bases for J; bases not matched to a gene: 5. CDR3 size: 15 residues. The CDR3 DNA reads as TGTGCCAGCAGCGCGGGGGGGCGAAGCACCGGGGAGCTGTTTTTT. Protein sequence: CASSAGGRSTGELFF.

The chain has TRBV19 and TRBJ2-7; D might be TRBD2 (6 bases). Germline V gives CDR1 LNHDA, CDR2 SQIVND (reference sequence). The CDR3 is 12 residues long. V lost 5 bases to trimming and J lost 6 bases, with 11 bases between them. CDR3 in amino acids: CASSAGTFEQYF. The CDR3 coding sequence is TGTGCCAGTAGTGCCGGGACTTTCGAGCAGTACTTC.

The chain uses TRBV6-5 and TRBJ2-3; 9 positions match TRBD1. Losses at the gene ends were 8 bases for V and 3 bases for J; bases not matched to a gene: 6. The germline gives CDR1 MNHEY, CDR2 SVGAGI. This CDR3 contains 14 residues. CDR3 region: CASRRDRATDTQYF. CDR3 DNA sequence: TGTGCCAGCCGCCGGGACAGGGCTACAGATACGCAGTATTTT.

The J gene is TRBJ2-7, the V gene TRBV4-1; D may be TRBD1 (6 bases). CDR3 size: 15 residues. Trimming removed 0 bases from V and 4 bases from J, with 13 bases in between. Germline V gives CDR1 MGHRA, CDR2 YSYEKL. As DNA, the CDR3 is TGCGCCAGCAGCCAAGATACGAGGGGGACGTACGAGCAGTACTTC. It specifies CASSQDTRGTYEQYF.

The CDR3 bases are TGTGCCAGCAGCCCCCTGACTAAAGAGACCCAGTACTTC. Its translation is CASSPLTKETQYF. This sequence joins TRBV3-1 (or the pseudogene TRBV3-2) and TRBJ2-5, with D maybe TRBD2 (5 bases). Between the trimmed V and J ends, which lost 4 bases and 3 bases, there was a span of 9 bases. CDR1 is LGHDT, CDR2 YNNKEL, per germline (reference sequence). The CDR3 runs to 13 residues.

The rearrangement links TRBV24-1 to TRBJ2-3, with 12 bases aligning to TRBD1. CDR3 length: 18 residues. V lost 1 base to trimming and J lost 2 bases; unmatched junction nucleotides: 6. The V gene's germline CDR1 is KGHDR and CDR2 SFDVKD. The CDR3 protein is CATSDLGTGGLNTDTQYF. CDR3 sequence (DNA): TGTGCCACCAGTGATTTAGGGACAGGGGGCTTGAACACAGATACGCAGTATTTT.

This rearrangement joins TRBV27 to TRBJ1-5; D ambiguous. V was pared by 6 bases and J by 9 bases, with 12 bases between. CDR1 and CDR2 from the germline V gene are MNHEY and SMNVEV (reference sequence). CDR3 length: 12 residues. In DNA, the CDR3 is TGTGCCAGCAGCTTGACACCACCGCCCCAGCATTTT. This sequence encodes CASSLTPPPQHF.

The J gene is TRBJ1-5, the V gene TRBV5-1; tentatively, D is TRBD1 (5 bases). There are 15 residues in the CDR3. Trimming cost V 0 bases and J 2 bases, with 9 bases left between them. The germline CDR1 and CDR2 sequences are SGHRS and YFSETQ. CDR3 bases: TGCGCCAGCAGCTTGGCTGGGGGAGGCAATCAGCCCCAGCATTTT. Residues: CASSLAGGGNQPQHF. Full variable domain (missing parts from reference TRBV5-1 and TRBJ1-5): KAGVTQTPRYLIKTRGQQVTLSCSPISGHRSVSWYQQTPGQGLQFLFEYFSETQRNKGNFPGRFSGRQFSNSRSEMNVSTLELGDSALYLCASSLAGGGNQPQHFGDGTRLSIL.

The V and J genes are TRBV29-1 and TRBJ2-2; D call uncertain. There are 11 residues in the CDR3. Looked up from germline, CDR1 is SQVTM and CDR2 is ANQGSEA. V lost 6 bases, J lost 1 base, and 3 bases lay in between. The CDR3 DNA follows: TGCAGCGTCAAGAACACCGGGGAGCTGTTTTTT. Encoded protein: CSVKNTGELFF.

The chain employs TRBV27 and TRBJ2-2, with TRBD1 as a possible D gene (5 bases). There are 14 residues in the CDR3. CDR1 and CDR2 (germline): MNHEY, SMNVEV (reference sequence). V was pared by 7 bases and J by 3 bases, with 12 bases between. This CDR3 is CASTSGMYTGELFF. In DNA form, the CDR3 reads TGTGCCAGCACCTCAGGGATGTACACCGGGGAGCTGTTTTTT.

J is TRBJ1-4 and V is TRBV7-9, with unresolved D. The CDR3 has 11 residues. The V end was cut by 3 bases, the J end by 8 bases, with 4 bases between. Germline CDR1 SEHNR, CDR2 FQNEAQ (reference sequence). The CDR3 DNA reads TGTGCCAGCAGCTTCGGCGAAAAACTGTTTTTT. Amino acids: CASSFGEKLFF.

This clone was found a few times. The chain uses TRBV12-3 or TRBV12-4 and TRBJ2-7; possibly TRBD1 for D (6 bases). The V end lost 3 bases, the J end lost 7 bases, and 7 bases lay between the germline ends. The CDR3 sequence is 11 residues long. The CDR3 reads CASSFRGEQYF. DNA of the CDR3: TGTGCCAGCAGTTTTAGGGGGGAGCAGTACTTC.

The gene calls are TRBV7-9 and TRBJ1-1, with D possibly being TRBD1 (5 bases). Germline V gives CDR1 SEHNR, CDR2 FQNEAQ (reference sequence). V gave up 7 bases and J gave up 5 bases, with 20 bases separating them. The CDR3 runs to 15 residues. CDR3 DNA sequence: TGTGCCAGCATCGAATCCCGGGGGGGAGGAACTGAAGCTTTCTTT. Its translation is CASIESRGGGTEAFF.

This clone was counted a single time. This chain joins TRBV5-1 and TRBJ1-1; D gene ambiguous. Trimming took off 4 bases at V and 0 bases at J, with 16 bases between the two ends. Germline lookup yields CDR1 SGHRS and CDR2 YFSETQ. This CDR3 is 16 amino acids long. The CDR3 nucleotides are TGCGCCAGCAGCGACGGACCTATGGGAATGAACACTGAAGCTTTCTTT. This gives the protein CASSDGPMGMNTEAFF.

The chain is built from TRBV3-1 (or the pseudogene TRBV3-2) and TRBJ1-1; the D gene is possibly TRBD1 (6 bases). Trimming pared 4 bases from V and 6 bases from J, leaving 15 bases between. This CDR3 is 14 amino acids long. Per germline, CDR1 LGHDT and CDR2 YNNKEL (reference sequence). DNA of the CDR3: TGTGCCAGCAGCCGTGCAGGGGTCTTAGCTGAAGCTTTCTTT. It specifies CASSRAGVLAEAFF.

The rearrangement joins TRBV15 to TRBJ1-4; no definite D call. From germline, CDR1 is LNHNV and CDR2 YYDKDF (reference sequence). Trimming removed 5 bases at V and 0 bases at J, with 7 bases between. CDR3 length: 14 residues. The CDR3 bases are TGTGCCACCAGCGGAGTAGCAACTAATGAAAAACTGTTTTTT. This gives the protein CATSGVATNEKLFF.